This T cell receptor (beta chain) was found in a study of T-cell memory formation after mild COVID-19. A word on this clonotype: Its antigen is unidentified.

V shed 2 bases and J 6 bases; nucleotides not matched to a gene: 7. This CDR3 contains 15 residues. Findings of the study overall: SARS-CoV-2 specificity of second-wave clones peaking day 37 was unconfirmed. Clones shrinking from day 15 to 85 showed even CD4/CD8 mixes; later expanders tilted CD4+.

TCRdb re-called the 5' RACE reads with MiXCR, one entry per CDR3 protein. The data contain 550,000 to 600,000 distinct CDR3 sequences, 20% to 25% of them singletons. Sequences were obtained from PBMCs or a T cell subset sorted from them (not recorded which). This sequence was found in an adult woman who had mild COVID-19 (a few samples of this study predate the infection). Cell type and time point are not known. The chain carries TRBV12-3 or TRBV12-4 and TRBJ2-1, with TRBD1 matching 7 bases. CDR3 sequence reads: CASSLRQGGGNEQFF. The CDR3 nucleotides are TGTGCCAGCAGTTTACGACAGGGTGGGGGCAATGAGCAGTTCTTC.